The present T cell receptor (beta chain) was sequenced within a study of blood T cell repertoires in COVID-19. Across the study: Sources were T cells, B-cell-depleted T cells, or PBMCs; the material itself was cDNA or gDNA.

This CDR3 contains 14 residues. Germline V gives CDR1 SGHDT, CDR2 YYEEEE. V lost 5 bases to trimming and J lost 4 bases, with 15 bases between them. Source study methods: It was from reference gene primer amplification that nucleated cell counts were estimated. The assay was immunoSEQ multiplex PCR, and TCRdb's table has in-frame clones only and misses some. V and J calls and clone size are copied from that table; D and trimming were computed from the DNA. Of over 95,000 clones listed, more than 80% are singletons. The chain has TRBV5-6 and TRBJ1-2, with D possibly TRBD1 on 6 matching bases. The sequence came from a woman in her sixties with COVID-19, enrolled during active disease. Material for sequencing was peripheral blood. The DNA of the CDR3 is TGTGCCAGCAGTAAGGACAGCAAACCCTATGGCTACACCTTC. This gives the protein CASSKDSKPYGYTF. The complete variable domain, with remaining parts taken from reference TRBV5-6 and TRBJ1-2, reads DAGVTQSPTHLIKTRGQQVTLRCSPKSGHDTVSWYQQALGQGPQFIFQYYEEEERQRGNFPDRFSGHQFPNYSSELNVNALLLGDSALYLCASSKDSKPYGYTFGSGTRLTVV.